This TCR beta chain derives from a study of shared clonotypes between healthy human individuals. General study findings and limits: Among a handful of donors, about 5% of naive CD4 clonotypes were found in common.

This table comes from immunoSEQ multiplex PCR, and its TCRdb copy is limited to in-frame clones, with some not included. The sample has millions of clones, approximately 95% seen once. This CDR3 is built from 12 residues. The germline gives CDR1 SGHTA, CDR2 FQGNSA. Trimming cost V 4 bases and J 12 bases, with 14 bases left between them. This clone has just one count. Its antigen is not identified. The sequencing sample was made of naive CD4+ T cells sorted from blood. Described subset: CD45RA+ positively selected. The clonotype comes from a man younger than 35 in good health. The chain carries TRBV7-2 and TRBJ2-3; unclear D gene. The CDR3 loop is CASSSVDSFQYF. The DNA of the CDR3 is TGTGCCAGCAGCTCCGTTGACTCTTTTCAGTATTTT.